The rows below give T cell receptor beta chains drawn from one sample of a study of cytomegalovirus exposure and HLA in healthy donors. The assay was immunoSEQ multiplex PCR, and TCRdb's table has in-frame clones only and misses some. Found here are about 150,000 clones, over 70% of them singletons; the top ten hold about 6.5%. What was sequenced was PBMCs. The receptors were sampled from a man aged 25 to 40 in good health and CMV-seronegative. The CDR3 runs from the conserved cysteine through the conserved F or W. D genes are given only for firm matches. Expanded clones are given a class, and other clones once, few, many or no size at all.

cdr3_nt cdr3_aa v_call clone_size d_call j_call
TGTGCCAGCAGCCGAAACACGGGCAATGAGCAGTTCTTC CASSRNTGNEQFF TRBV11-2 few - TRBJ2-1
TGCGCCAGCTCGCATGGGACAGTTTACGAGCAGTACTTC CASSHGTVYEQYF TRBV5-1 once TRBD1 TRBJ2-7
TGTGCCAGCAGCATACAGGGTAACGAGCAGTACTTC CASSIQGNEQYF TRBV7-6 - - TRBJ2-7
TGTGCCAGCAGCGACATCGGGAGCTCCTACAATGAGCAGTTCTTC CASSDIGSSYNEQFF TRBV9 few - TRBJ2-1
TGTGCCAGCAGTTTATCTAGCGCAGATACGCAGTATTTT CASSLSSADTQYF TRBV27 - - TRBJ2-3
TGTGCCAGTAGTAAACAGGGGAGTCACTACGAGCAGTACTTC CASSKQGSHYEQYF TRBV19 - TRBD1 TRBJ2-7
TGTGCCAGCGGACTAGCGGGAGTTCGCCACGAGCAGTACTTC CASGLAGVRHEQYF TRBV11-2 - TRBD2 TRBJ2-7
TGTGCCAGCAGTGAAGAGGGGCTGGGGTCCTACAATGAGCAGTTCTTC CASSEEGLGSYNEQFF TRBV6-1 - - TRBJ2-1
TGTGCCAGCGGCAGGGGGAACCTACAAGGAGAGCAGTACTTC CASGRGNLQGEQYF TRBV2 - TRBD1 TRBJ2-7
TGTGCCAGCAGTGTGAGGGTCCACGAGCAGTACTTC CASSVRVHEQYF TRBV2 - - TRBJ2-7
TGTGCCAGCAGCCGACTAGCGGGAGCGGCCGATACGCAGTATTTT CASSRLAGAADTQYF TRBV6-5 - TRBD2 TRBJ2-3
TGTGCCAGCAGTAAGACAGGGGCGAGGGAGCAGTTCTTC CASSKTGAREQFF TRBV6-6 - TRBD1 TRBJ2-1
TGTGCCAGTTCGACAGGTAACTACAATGAGCAGTTCTTC CASSTGNYNEQFF TRBV18 - - TRBJ2-1
TGTCAACAGAGAGATCAGCCCCAGCATTTT CQQRDQPQHF TRBV6-1 - - TRBJ1-5
TGTGCCAGCAGCGTAGCGGATGAAAAACTGTTTTTT CASSVADEKLFF TRBV9 - - TRBJ1-4
TGTGCCAGCAGACGGGGGTTTTCTCAGCCCCAGCATTTT CASRRGFSQPQHF TRBV28 - - TRBJ1-5
TGCGCCAGCAGTGAACGCGGGATAACCTATGGCTACACCTTC CASSERGITYGYTF TRBV10-2 - - TRBJ1-2
TGTGCCAGCAGTTACCCGGAGAGGGTAGGCGGAAACACCATATATTTT CASSYPERVGGNTIYF TRBV6-6 - - TRBJ1-3
TGTGCCAGCGGGGGGTATGAGACCCAGTACTTC CASGGYETQYF TRBV7-9 - - TRBJ2-5
TGTGCCTGGGGGGGGGTCACCGGGGAGCTGTTTTTT CAWGGVTGELFF TRBV30 - TRBD2 TRBJ2-2
TGTGCCAGCATCCTCTTCGGGCGGGAAGGCACAGATACGCAGTATTTT CASILFGREGTDTQYF TRBV7-9 - - TRBJ2-3
TGTGCCAGCAGCCAGCCCGACAGGGAGTGGGGCACAGATACGCAGTATTTT CASSQPDREWGTDTQYF TRBV27 - TRBD1 TRBJ2-3
TGTGCCAGCAGCTTGACTAGCTCCTACGAGCAGTACTTC CASSLTSSYEQYF TRBV5-4 - - TRBJ2-7
TGTGCCAGCTTACTTAAGGGGGCGGGGGGCTACACCTTC CASLLKGAGGYTF TRBV5-4 - TRBD1 TRBJ1-2
TGTGCCAGCAGCTCCCGACAGGGAGGTTCGCCCACAGATACGCAGTATTTT CASSSRQGGSPTDTQYF TRBV13 - - TRBJ2-3
TGTGCCAGCAGTGTGGAACTAGCGGGAGACCCCTACGAGCAGTACTTC CASSVELAGDPYEQYF TRBV27 - TRBD2 TRBJ2-7